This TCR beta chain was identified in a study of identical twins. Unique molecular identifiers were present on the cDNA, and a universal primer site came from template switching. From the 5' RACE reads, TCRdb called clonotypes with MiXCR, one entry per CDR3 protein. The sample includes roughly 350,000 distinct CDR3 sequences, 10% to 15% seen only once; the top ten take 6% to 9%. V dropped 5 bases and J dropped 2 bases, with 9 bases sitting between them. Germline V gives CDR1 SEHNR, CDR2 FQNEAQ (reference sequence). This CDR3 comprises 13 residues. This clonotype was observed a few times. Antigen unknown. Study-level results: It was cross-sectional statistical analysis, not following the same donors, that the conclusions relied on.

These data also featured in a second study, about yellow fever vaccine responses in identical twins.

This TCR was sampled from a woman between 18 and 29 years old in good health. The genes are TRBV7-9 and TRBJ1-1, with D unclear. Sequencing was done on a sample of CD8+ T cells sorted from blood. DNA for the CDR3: TGTGCCAGCAGCCCCCCGGATAACACTGAAGCTTTCTTT. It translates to CASSPPDNTEAFF.